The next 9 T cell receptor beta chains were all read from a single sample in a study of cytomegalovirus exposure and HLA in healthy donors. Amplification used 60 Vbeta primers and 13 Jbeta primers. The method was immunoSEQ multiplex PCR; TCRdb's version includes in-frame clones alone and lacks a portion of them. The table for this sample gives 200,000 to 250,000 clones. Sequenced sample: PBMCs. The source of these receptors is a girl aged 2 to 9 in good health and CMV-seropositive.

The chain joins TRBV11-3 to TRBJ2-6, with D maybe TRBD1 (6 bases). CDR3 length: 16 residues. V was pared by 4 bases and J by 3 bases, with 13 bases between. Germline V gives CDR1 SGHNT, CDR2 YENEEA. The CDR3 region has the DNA TGTGCCAGCAGCTCGACTACAGGGTTTGGGGCCAACGTCCTGACTTTC. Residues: CASSSTTGFGANVLTF.

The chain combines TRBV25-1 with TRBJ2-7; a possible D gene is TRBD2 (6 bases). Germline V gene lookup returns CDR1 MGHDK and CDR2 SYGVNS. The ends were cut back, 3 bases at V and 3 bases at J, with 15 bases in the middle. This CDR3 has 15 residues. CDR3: CASSDRDWDLYEQYF. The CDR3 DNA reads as TGTGCCAGCAGTGATCGGGACTGGGATCTCTACGAGCAGTACTTC.

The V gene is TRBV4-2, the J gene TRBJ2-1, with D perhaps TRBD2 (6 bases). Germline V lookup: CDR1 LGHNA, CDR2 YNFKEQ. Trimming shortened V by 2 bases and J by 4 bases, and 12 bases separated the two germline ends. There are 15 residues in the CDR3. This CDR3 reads CASSQTGTSYNEQFF. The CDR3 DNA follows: TGTGCCAGCAGCCAAACCGGGACTTCTTACAATGAGCAGTTCTTC.

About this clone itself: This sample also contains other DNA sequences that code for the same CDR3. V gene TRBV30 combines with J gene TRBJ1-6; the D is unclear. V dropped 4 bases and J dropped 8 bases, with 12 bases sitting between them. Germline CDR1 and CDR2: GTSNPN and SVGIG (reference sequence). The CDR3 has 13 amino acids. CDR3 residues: CAWMYSLDSPLHF. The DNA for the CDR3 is TGTGCCTGGATGTATTCTCTCGATTCACCCCTCCACTTT.

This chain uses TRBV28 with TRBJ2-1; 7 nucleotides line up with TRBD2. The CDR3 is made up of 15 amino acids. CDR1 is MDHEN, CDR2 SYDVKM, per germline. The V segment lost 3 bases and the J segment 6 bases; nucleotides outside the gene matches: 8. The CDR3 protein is CASSFLSPGGNEQFF. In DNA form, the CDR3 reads TGTGCCAGCAGTTTTCTCTCGCCGGGGGGCAATGAGCAGTTCTTC.

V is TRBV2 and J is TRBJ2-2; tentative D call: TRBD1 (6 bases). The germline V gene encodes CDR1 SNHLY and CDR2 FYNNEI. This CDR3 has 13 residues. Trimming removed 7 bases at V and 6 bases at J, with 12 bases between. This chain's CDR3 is CASNTGLAGELFF. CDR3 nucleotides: TGTGCCAGCAATACAGGGTTGGCCGGGGAGCTGTTTTTT. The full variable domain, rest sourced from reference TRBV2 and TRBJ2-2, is EPEVTQTPSHQVTQMGQEVILRCVPISNHLYFYWYRQILGQKVEFLVSFYNNEISEKSEIFDDQFSVERPDGSNFTLKIRSTKLEDSAMYFCASNTGLAGELFFGEGSRLTVL.

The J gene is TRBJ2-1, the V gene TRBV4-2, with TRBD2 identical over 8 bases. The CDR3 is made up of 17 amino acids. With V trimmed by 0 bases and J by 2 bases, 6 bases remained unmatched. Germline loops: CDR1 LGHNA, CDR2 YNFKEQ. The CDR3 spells CASSQDKAGDAYNEQFF. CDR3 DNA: TGTGCCAGCAGCCAAGATAAAGCGGGAGATGCCTACAATGAGCAGTTCTTC.

In DNA form, the CDR3 reads TGTGCCAGCAGGTCCACGACAGGGTTACCCGGGGAGCTGTTTTTT. Its translation is CASRSTTGLPGELFF. The V gene is TRBV6-5, the J gene TRBJ2-2; 7 positions agree with TRBD1. Germline-derived CDR1 and CDR2 are MNHEY and SVGAGI. This CDR3 is built from 15 residues. Trimming cost V 6 bases and J 6 bases; bases outside gene matches: 10.

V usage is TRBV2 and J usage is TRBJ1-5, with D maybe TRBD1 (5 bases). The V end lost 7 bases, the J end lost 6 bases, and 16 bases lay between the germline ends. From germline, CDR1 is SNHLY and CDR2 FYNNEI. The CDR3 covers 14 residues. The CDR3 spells CASTAGGWLQPQHF. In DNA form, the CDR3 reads TGTGCCAGCACCGCGGGGGGTTGGCTTCAGCCCCAGCATTTT.